Below, 15 T cell receptor beta chains from the same sample are listed, as sequenced in a study of T cells in Graves' hyperthyroidism and ophthalmopathy. Amplification of TCR beta CDR3 regions was performed using RNA transcripts as template. A first-round RT-PCR of the TCR CDR3 used the HTBI primer set. TCRdb passed the multiplex PCR reads through MiXCR, listing each CDR3 protein once. The data hold 500,000 to 650,000 distinct CDR3 sequences, with roughly 45% observed a single time. The sample taken for sequencing was peripheral blood or thyroid tissue (not recorded which). All receptors come from an adult woman with Graves' disease, either hyperthyroidism or ophthalmopathy (not recorded which).

The chain recombines TRBV10-2 with TRBJ2-5; D is possibly TRBD1 or TRBD2 (5 bases each). Germline loops: CDR1 WSHSY, CDR2 SAAADI. Trimming pared 6 bases from V and 5 bases from J, leaving 22 bases between. The CDR3 has 16 residues. The CDR3 protein is CASSQDPGPFRETQYF. CDR3 sequence (DNA): TGCGCCAGCAGCCAAGATCCGGGACCGTTCCGGGAGACCCAGTACTTC.

This clonotype was seen only a few times. The CDR3 loop reads CASRMGQGDRYTF. CDR3 DNA sequence: TGTGCCAGCAGGATGGGACAGGGTGATCGCTACACCTTC. The chain couples TRBV7-2 to TRBJ1-2; the match to TRBD1 covers 9 bases. The germline V gene encodes CDR1 SGHTA and CDR2 FQGNSA. The CDR3 spans 13 residues. J gave up 9 bases and V 6 bases, and 8 bases lay outside the gene matches.

V is TRBV29-1 and J is TRBJ1-4; weak D call: TRBD1 (5 bases). Germline V gives CDR1 SQVTM, CDR2 ANQGSEA. The CDR3 extends over 13 amino acids. The V end lost 4 bases, the J end lost 4 bases, and 10 bases lay between the germline ends. The CDR3 region is CSVGDGNNEKLFF. CDR3 nucleotides: TGCAGCGTTGGGGACGGGAATAATGAAAAACTGTTTTTT.

In its sample, this clonotype was seen many times. V is TRBV7-9 and J is TRBJ1-1; D is uncertain. Germline assignment: CDR1 SEHNR and CDR2 FQNEAQ (reference sequence). CDR3 size: 16 residues. The V gene lost 2 bases and the J gene lost 2 bases, with 15 bases spanning the gap. CDR3 residues: CASSLSRPVGNTEAFF. CDR3 sequence (DNA): TGTGCCAGCAGCTTATCCCGGCCGGTGGGCAACACTGAAGCTTTCTTT.

The V call is TRBV29-1, the J call TRBJ1-1; D unclear. This CDR3 has 12 residues. Trimming removed 8 bases at V and 1 base at J, with 11 bases between. The germline V gene has CDR1 SQVTM and CDR2 ANQGSEA. The CDR3 loop reads CSLGAANTEAFF. In nucleotides, the CDR3 is TGCAGCTTAGGAGCCGCGAACACTGAAGCTTTCTTT.

V is TRBV12-3 or TRBV12-4 and J is TRBJ2-7; TRBD1 matches at 10 bases. CDR3 length: 14 residues. J was trimmed by 5 bases and V by 5 bases; bases with no gene match: 6. The CDR3: CASSMTGGGHEQYF. DNA of the CDR3: TGTGCCAGCAGTATGACAGGGGGCGGCCACGAGCAGTACTTC.

At least ten counts were recorded for this clonotype. This sequence joins TRBV19 and TRBJ1-1; maybe TRBD1 (5 bases). The length of the CDR3 is 15 residues. CDR1 is LNHDA and CDR2 is SQIVND in the germline V gene (reference sequence). V was cut by 2 bases and J by 4 bases, with 14 bases left in between. The CDR3 reads CASSINRIVGTEAFF. The CDR3, as DNA: TGTGCCAGTAGTATAAACAGGATAGTGGGCACTGAAGCTTTCTTT.

This clonotype was counted many times. The junction departs from the called germline gene at one end, perhaps through a read error. The chain couples TRBV7-2 to TRBJ2-7; 11 bases are shared with TRBD2. There are 15 residues in the CDR3. Germline V gene lookup returns CDR1 SGHTA and CDR2 FQGNSA. The CDR3 spells CASSLAGGASYEQYF. CDR3 sequence (DNA): TGTGCCAGCAGCCTAGCGGGAGGAGCCAGTTACGAGCAGTACTTC.

Notes on this clonotype: The germline gene is not matched at one end of the junction; a read error may be the cause. The rearrangement links TRBV10-3 to TRBJ1-2; TRBD1 aligns across 7 bases. Germline lookup yields CDR1 ENHRY and CDR2 SYGVKD. CDR3 length equals 15 residues. The CDR3: CASSFRQGLSYGYTF. The CDR3 coding sequence is TGTGCCAGCAGTTTTCGACAGGGCTTGTCCTATGGCTACACCTTC.

This clonotype was seen many times. The CDR3 DNA sequence: TGTGCCAGCAGCTGGGAGGCAACTAATGAAAAACTGTTTTTT. This sequence encodes CASSWEATNEKLFF. The chain couples TRBV12-3 or TRBV12-4 to TRBJ1-4; D is uncertain. The CDR3 extends over 14 amino acids. Trimming took 6 bases from V and 0 from J, leaving 8 bases between them.

V usage is TRBV30 and J usage is TRBJ1-5; D unclear. Looked up from germline, CDR1 is GTSNPN and CDR2 is SVGIG (reference sequence). This CDR3 contains 13 residues. Deletions cut 2 bases from V and 4 bases from J, with 9 bases between. In nucleotides, the CDR3 is TGTGCCTGGAGTTTTGGTAGGAATCAGCCCCAGCATTTT. This codes for CAWSFGRNQPQHF.

This chain uses TRBV11-2 with TRBJ1-5; D is unresolved. V was clipped by 3 bases and J by 11 bases, with 5 bases between them. The CDR3 is made up of 10 amino acids. Looked up from germline, CDR1 is SGHAT and CDR2 is FQNNGV. Here the CDR3 reads CASSFETQHF. In nucleotides, the CDR3 is TGTGCCAGCAGCTTCGAGACCCAGCATTTT.

This clonotype appeared many times. CDR3 nucleotide sequence: TGCAGTGCTCCGGGGCCAAATGGCTACACCTTC. The encoded protein is CSAPGPNGYTF. This chain links TRBV20-1 with TRBJ1-2, with D possibly TRBD1 on 5 matching bases. CDR1 and CDR2 (germline): DFQATT, SNEGSKA (reference sequence). The CDR3 is made up of 11 amino acids. Trimming pared 5 bases from V and 6 bases from J, leaving 10 bases between.

This clonotype was recorded once. J is TRBJ2-6 and V is TRBV19; TRBD1 agrees at 7 bases. This CDR3 has 17 amino acids. CDR1 and CDR2 from the germline V gene are LNHDA and SQIVND (reference sequence). V lost 3 bases, J lost 4 bases, and 9 bases stayed unmatched. CDR3 protein: CASSIGRQGLGANVLTF. The CDR3 DNA is TGTGCCAGTAGTATTGGGCGACAGGGCCTCGGGGCCAACGTCCTGACTTTC.

V and J are TRBV19 and TRBJ1-5, with D uncertain. Per the germline V gene, CDR1 is LNHDA and CDR2 is SQIVND (reference sequence). V lost 6 bases and J 0 bases, leaving 12 bases between the germline ends. This CDR3 contains 15 residues. Here the CDR3 reads CASSAGENSNQPQHF. The CDR3 DNA follows: TGTGCCAGTAGCGCCGGGGAAAATAGCAATCAGCCCCAGCATTTT.